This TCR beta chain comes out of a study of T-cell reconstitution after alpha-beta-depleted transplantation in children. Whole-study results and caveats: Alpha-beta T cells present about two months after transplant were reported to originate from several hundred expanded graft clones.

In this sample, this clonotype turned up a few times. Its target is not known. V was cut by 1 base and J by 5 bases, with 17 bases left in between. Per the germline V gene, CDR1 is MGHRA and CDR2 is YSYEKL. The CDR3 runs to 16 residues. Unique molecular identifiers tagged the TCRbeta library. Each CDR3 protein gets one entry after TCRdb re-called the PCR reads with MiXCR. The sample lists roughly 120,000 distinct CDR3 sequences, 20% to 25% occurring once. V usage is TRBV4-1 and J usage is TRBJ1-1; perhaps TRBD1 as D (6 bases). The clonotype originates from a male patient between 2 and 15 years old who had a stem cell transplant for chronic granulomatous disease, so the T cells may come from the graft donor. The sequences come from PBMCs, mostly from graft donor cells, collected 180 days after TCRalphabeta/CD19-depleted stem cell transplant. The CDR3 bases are TGCGCCAGCAGCCAAGTCGCACAGGGCGTACGGACTGAAGCTTTCTTT. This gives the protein CASSQVAQGVRTEAFF.